Below are 6 T cell receptor beta chains sequenced from a single sample in a study of blood T cell repertoires in COVID-19. Sequencing was performed with immunoSEQ multiplex PCR; in TCRdb, only in-frame clones are kept and a portion is missing. The sample lists about 330,000 clones, approximately 87% occurring once. The sample consisted of PBMCs or T cells enriched from blood (not recorded which). These receptors all come from a young woman who had recovered from COVID-19.

The J gene is TRBJ1-5, the V gene TRBV6-6; 7 nucleotides agree with TRBD1. In germline, CDR1 is MNHNY, CDR2 SVGAGI (reference sequence). This CDR3 spans 17 amino acids. V trimming: 5 bases; J trimming: 4 bases; junction bases outside the gene matches: 14. The CDR3 loop is CASSPRAGRDSNQPQHF. The CDR3 DNA is TGTGCCAGCAGTCCTCGGGCGGGCCGGGACAGTAATCAGCCCCAGCATTTT.

This chain's CDR3 is CASSPIGEPNTEAFF. The CDR3 region has the DNA TGTGCCAGTAGCCCTATCGGAGAGCCGAACACTGAAGCTTTCTTT. The J gene is TRBJ1-1, the V gene TRBV19, with D hard to call. The length of the CDR3 is 15 residues. V lost 6 bases and J 1 base, leaving 15 bases between the germline ends. Germline V gene data show CDR1 as LNHDA and CDR2 as SQIVND (reference sequence).

The V call is TRBV19, the J call TRBJ2-7, with TRBD1 matching 7 bases. Germline V gene data show CDR1 as LNHDA and CDR2 as SQIVND (reference sequence). The J segment lost 5 bases and the V segment lost 1 base, leaving 8 bases of the junction unmatched. CDR3 length: 15 residues. The CDR3 is CASSIVGTTGDEQYF. The DNA of the CDR3 is TGTGCCAGTAGTATAGTGGGTACTACAGGGGACGAGCAGTACTTC.

The chain recombines TRBV19 with TRBJ2-3; the match to TRBD1 covers 11 bases. CDR1 is LNHDA and CDR2 is SQIVND in the germline V gene (reference sequence). The V gene end was trimmed by 3 bases and the J gene end by 6 bases; junction bases not matched to a gene: 5. This CDR3 has 15 amino acids. CDR3 bases: TGTGCCAGTAGTATTGGGGACAGGGGGTCGGATACGCAGTATTTT. As protein: CASSIGDRGSDTQYF.

This chain connects TRBV2 to TRBJ2-5, with TRBD2 matching 11 bases. V gave up 5 bases and J gave up 4 bases; unmatched junction bases: 12. This CDR3 region has 17 residues. Germline lookup yields CDR1 SNHLY and CDR2 FYNNEI. CDR3 nucleotide sequence: TGTGCCAGCAGTCCCGCGACTAGCGGGGAAGCACCAGAGACCCAGTACTTC. It encodes CASSPATSGEAPETQYF.

In DNA form, the CDR3 reads TGTGCCAGCAAGGGGGACAGGGTCTCTGGGGCCAACGTCCTGACTTTC. It specifies CASKGDRVSGANVLTF. The chain links TRBV2 to TRBJ2-6; 9 nucleotides align to TRBD1. Germline trimming cut 7 bases from V and 0 bases from J; bases unmatched to any gene: 4. Germline CDR1 SNHLY, CDR2 FYNNEI. The CDR3 spans 16 residues. Complete variable domain (other parts from reference TRBV2 and TRBJ2-6): EPEVTQTPSHQVTQMGQEVILRCVPISNHLYFYWYRQILGQKVEFLVSFYNNEISEKSEIFDDQFSVERPDGSNFTLKIRSTKLEDSAMYFCASKGDRVSGANVLTFGAGSRLTVL.